These 19 T cell receptor beta chains came from one sample sequenced in a study of shared T cell receptors in the human thymus. Sequenced by immunoSEQ multiplex PCR; TCRdb stores in-frame clones only, minus some. The sample carries about 380,000 clones, 95% recorded once. Sequencing was performed on thymocytes. These receptors came from a human donor.

This chain links TRBV2 with TRBJ2-1; D gene unclear. CDR3 length equals 13 residues. The V end was cut by 2 bases, the J end by 9 bases, with 11 bases between. CDR1 is SNHLY, CDR2 FYNNEI, per germline. The CDR3 reads CASSEPGPGEQFF. As DNA, the CDR3 is TGTGCCAGCAGTGAACCTGGGCCAGGTGAGCAGTTCTTC.

The chain is built from TRBV7-6 and TRBJ2-1, with 10 bases lining up with TRBD2. This CDR3 region has 12 residues. The V gene end was trimmed by 6 bases and the J gene end by 14 bases; junction bases not matched to a gene: 7. Germline V gene lookup returns CDR1 SGHVS and CDR2 FNYEAQ. CDR3 protein: CASRVLAGAKFF. In nucleotides, the CDR3 is TGTGCCAGCAGAGTGCTAGCGGGAGCTAAGTTCTTC.

The rearrangement joins TRBV4-2 to TRBJ2-5; 9 nucleotides agree with TRBD2. Germline CDR1 is LGHNA and CDR2 is YNFKEQ. The CDR3 is 16 amino acids. The V gene end was trimmed by 2 bases and the J gene end by 4 bases; junction bases not matched to a gene: 8. CDR3 sequence (DNA): TGTGCCAGCAGCCAAAGAGCGGGAGGTGGGCGAGAGACCCAGTACTTC. Protein sequence: CASSQRAGGGRETQYF.

The chain combines TRBV5-4 with TRBJ1-2; 7 bases line up with TRBD1. From germline, CDR1 is SGHNT and CDR2 YYREEE (reference sequence). After removal of 4 bases from V and 4 bases from J, the junction contained 16 bases not matched to a gene. This CDR3 is built from 17 residues. The CDR3 DNA is TGTGCCAGCAGCCCTAGGACAGGCTGCCGAATATCCTATGGCTACACCTTC. Protein sequence: CASSPRTGCRISYGYTF.

On this clone: Relative to the germline gene, one junction end is altered; a read error may explain this. The chain combines TRBV11-2 with TRBJ2-7, with D hard to call. The CDR3 runs to 11 residues. Germline V gene lookup returns CDR1 SGHAT and CDR2 FQNNGV. CDR3 sequence reads: CASSLDFHEIF. CDR3 DNA sequence: TGTGCCAGCAGCTTAGACTTCCATGAAATCTTC.

The chain links TRBV28 to TRBJ1-3, with D possibly being TRBD1 (5 bases). The CDR3 spans 15 residues. Trimming removed 5 bases from V and 0 bases from J, with 11 bases in between. Per the germline V gene, CDR1 is MDHEN and CDR2 is SYDVKM. The CDR3 loop is CASSHDSNSGNTIYF. The CDR3, as DNA: TGTGCCAGCAGTCATGACAGCAACTCTGGAAACACCATATATTTT. The entire variable domain, with the rest obtained from reference TRBV28 and TRBJ1-3, is as follows: DVKVTQSSRYLVKRTGEKVFLECVQDMDHENMFWYRQDPGLGLRLIYFSYDVKMKEKGDIPEGYSVSREKKERFSLILESASTNQTSMYLCASSHDSNSGNTIYFGEGSWLTVV.

The chain employs TRBV2 and TRBJ2-1, with 9 nucleotides matching TRBD1. The junction had 9 bases not matched to a gene; V was cut back by 0 bases and J by 6 bases. The CDR3 loop spans 17 amino acids. Germline V gene sequence: CDR1 SNHLY, CDR2 FYNNEI. CDR3 coding DNA: TGTGCCAGCAGTGAAGCGCTTTGGGACAGGGTCCTCAATGAGCAGTTCTTC. Translation: CASSEALWDRVLNEQFF.

The rearrangement links TRBV28 to TRBJ2-7; TRBD2 matches at 7 bases. This CDR3 spans 18 amino acids. Trimming removed 3 bases from V and 0 bases from J; junction bases left unmatched: 14. Germline V gene data show CDR1 as MDHEN and CDR2 as SYDVKM. CDR3 region: CASSLGREGSRLSYEQYF. DNA of the CDR3: TGTGCCAGCAGTTTGGGAAGGGAGGGCTCCCGTCTCTCCTACGAGCAGTACTTC.

As to this clone: Other nucleotide sequences in the sample specify the same CDR3. The chain has TRBV27 and TRBJ2-3; D is ambiguous. V shed 5 bases and J shed 0 bases, with 3 bases lying between them. The CDR3 consists of 12 residues. Germline V gives CDR1 MNHEY, CDR2 SMNVEV (reference sequence). CDR3 bases: TGTGCCAGCAGTCCTAGCACAGATACGCAGTATTTT. The encoded protein is CASSPSTDTQYF.

The chain is built from TRBV4-3 and TRBJ2-3; TRBD2 aligns across 10 bases. The trim removed 0 bases at V and 4 bases at J, leaving 13 bases unmatched. This CDR3 is built from 19 residues. Germline CDR1 reads LGHNA; CDR2 reads YSLEER. The CDR3 is CASSQEVRAGGRLPDTQYF. The CDR3 region has the DNA TGCGCCAGCAGCCAAGAGGTACGAGCGGGAGGGCGGCTCCCAGATACGCAGTATTTT.

CDR3 nucleotides: TGTGCCTGGGACTACAACTACTACGAGCAGTACTTC. It yields the protein CAWDYNYYEQYF. The genes are TRBV30 and TRBJ2-7; weak D call: TRBD2 (5 bases). V lost 5 bases and J lost 3, with 11 bases in between. The CDR3 length is 12 residues. Germline-derived CDR1 and CDR2 are GTSNPN and SVGIG (reference sequence).

The V gene is TRBV29-1, the J gene TRBJ2-2; D might be TRBD1 (5 bases). The germline gives CDR1 SQVTM, CDR2 ANQGSEA. V was clipped by 4 bases and J by 6 bases, with 18 bases between them. The CDR3 has 15 residues. CDR3 bases: TGCAGCGTTGGCCAGGACACGGTCGAGGCCGGGGAGCTGTTTTTT. Its translation: CSVGQDTVEAGELFF.

CDR3 coding DNA: TGTGCCAGCAGCTCTTCAGCGGGAGGGATCACCGGGGAGCTGTTTTTT. Encoded protein: CASSSSAGGITGELFF. The chain joins TRBV11-2 to TRBJ2-2; 10 bases are shared with TRBD2. The junction had 6 bases not matched to a gene; V was cut back by 4 bases and J by 4 bases. Germline V gene data show CDR1 as SGHAT and CDR2 as FQNNGV. The CDR3 covers 16 residues.

The CDR3 spells CASSGTSRSSYNEQFF. The CDR3 nucleotides are TGTGCCAGCAGCGGAACCTCGAGGAGCTCCTACAATGAGCAGTTCTTC. The rearrangement joins TRBV9 to TRBJ2-1; D not resolved. This CDR3 region has 16 residues. Trimming took 3 bases from V and 0 from J, leaving 13 bases between them. Germline lookup yields CDR1 SGDLS and CDR2 YYNGEE. Using reference TRBV9 and TRBJ2-1 for the parts outside the CDR3, the full variable domain is DSGVTQTPKHLITATGQRVTLRCSPRSGDLSVYWYQQSLDQGLQFLIQYYNGEERAKGNILERFSAQQFPDLHSELNLSSLELGDSALYFCASSGTSRSSYNEQFFGPGTRLTVL.

CDR3 bases: TGCAGCGTTGAGGCGGGTGCATACAATGAGCAGTTCTTC. It yields the protein CSVEAGAYNEQFF. This rearrangement joins TRBV29-1 to TRBJ2-1; tentative D call: TRBD2 (5 bases). The CDR3 contains 13 residues. Germline V lookup: CDR1 SQVTM, CDR2 ANQGSEA. Deletions cut 3 bases from V and 4 bases from J, with 10 bases between.

This chain uses TRBV15 with TRBJ2-2; D gene uncertain. CDR1 is LNHNV and CDR2 is YYDKDF in the germline V gene (reference sequence). V was trimmed by 1 base and J by 4 bases, leaving 7 bases between them. The CDR3 runs to 14 residues. The CDR3 DNA sequence: TGTGCCACCAGCAGAGTATTCTGCACCGGGGAGCTGTTTTTT. Protein sequence: CATSRVFCTGELFF.

V is TRBV6-6 and J is TRBJ1-1; D is undetermined. Germline CDR1 MNHNY, CDR2 SVGAGI (reference sequence). V shed 2 bases and J shed 11 bases, with 12 bases lying between them. The CDR3 contains 12 residues. In nucleotides, the CDR3 is TGTGCCAGCAGTTACCGGTGTAGGGCCGCTTTCTTT. Translating gives CASSYRCRAAFF.

The genes are TRBV7-2 and TRBJ2-1, with D perhaps matching TRBD1 or TRBD2 (6 bases each). Germline V lookup: CDR1 SGHTA, CDR2 FQGNSA. Trimming removed 0 bases at V and 1 base at J, with 13 bases between. The CDR3 has 17 amino acids. In nucleotides, the CDR3 is TGTGCCAGCAGCTTAGCGCGGGACAAGGGGTCCTACAATGAGCAGTTCTTC. It translates to CASSLARDKGSYNEQFF.

This clone was seen once. The chain employs TRBV6-5 and TRBJ1-2; D gene ambiguous. This CDR3 is built from 14 residues. Germline-derived CDR1 and CDR2 are MNHEY and SVGAGI. V lost 0 bases, J lost 3 bases, and 8 bases lay in between. Here the CDR3 reads CASSYSNGYYGYTF. The CDR3 DNA reads as TGTGCCAGCAGTTACTCGAACGGTTACTATGGCTACACCTTC.